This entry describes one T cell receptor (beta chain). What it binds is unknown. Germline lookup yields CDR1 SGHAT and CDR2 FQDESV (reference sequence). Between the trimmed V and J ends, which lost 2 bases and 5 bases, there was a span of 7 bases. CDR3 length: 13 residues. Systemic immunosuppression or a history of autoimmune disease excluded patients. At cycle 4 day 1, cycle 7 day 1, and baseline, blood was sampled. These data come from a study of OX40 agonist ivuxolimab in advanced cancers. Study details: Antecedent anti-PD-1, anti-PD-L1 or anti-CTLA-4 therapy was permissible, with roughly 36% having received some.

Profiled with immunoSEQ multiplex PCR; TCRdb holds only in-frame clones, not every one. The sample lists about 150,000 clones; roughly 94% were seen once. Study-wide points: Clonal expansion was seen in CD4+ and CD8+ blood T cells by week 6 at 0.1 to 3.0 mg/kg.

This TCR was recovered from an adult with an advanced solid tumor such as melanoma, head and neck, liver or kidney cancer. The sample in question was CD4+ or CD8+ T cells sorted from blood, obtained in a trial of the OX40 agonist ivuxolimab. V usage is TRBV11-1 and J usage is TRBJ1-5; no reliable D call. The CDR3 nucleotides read TGTGCCAGCAGCTTATCTGGCTATCAGCCCCAGCATTTT. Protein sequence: CASSLSGYQPQHF.